A single sample is the source of the 15 T cell receptor beta chains below, sequenced in a study of CD8 T cells in Susac syndrome. RNA totalling about 0.45 to 1 ug underwent reverse transcription with random hexamers. TCRdb re-analysed the immunoSEQ multiplex PCR reads in MiXCR, keeping a single row per CDR3 protein. The repertoire holds 71,000 or so distinct CDR3 sequences, with just over 90% as singletons. Sequenced material: CD4+ T cells from PBMCs. The receptors originated from a human donor with Susac syndrome.

The chain is built from TRBV6-4 and TRBJ2-3; D gene ambiguous. With 2 bases removed from V and 1 base from J, the gap between germline ends came to 13 bases. The length of the CDR3 is 16 residues. Germline CDR1 MRHNA, CDR2 SNTAGT. The CDR3 sequence is CASSDEIGRGTDTQYF. CDR3 sequence (DNA): TGTGCCAGCAGTGACGAGATAGGACGCGGCACAGATACGCAGTATTTT.

The chain employs TRBV18 and TRBJ2-3, with a possible D match to TRBD1 (5 bases). CDR1 and CDR2 (germline): KGHSH, LQKENI. The CDR3 consists of 15 residues. V gave up 6 bases and J gave up 3 bases, with 16 bases separating them. The chain's CDR3 is CASSPRQGKTDTQYF. In nucleotides, the CDR3 is TGTGCCAGCTCCCCGAGGCAGGGCAAGACAGATACGCAGTATTTT.

The chain carries TRBV5-1 and TRBJ2-2, with a tentative D call TRBD1 (6 bases). Germline assignment: CDR1 SGHRS and CDR2 YFSETQ. The V end lost 2 bases, the J end lost 3 bases, and 8 bases lay between the germline ends. The CDR3 sequence is 14 residues long. The CDR3 loop reads CASSLQGYTGELFF. The CDR3 coding sequence is TGCGCCAGCAGCTTACAGGGATACACCGGGGAGCTGTTTTTT.

Turning to this clonotype: One end of the junction is discordant with germline, which a read error may explain. V gene TRBV7-7 combines with J gene TRBJ2-1, with TRBD2 as a possible D gene (6 bases). The CDR3 loop spans 14 amino acids. CDR1 and CDR2 (germline): SSHAT, FNYEAQ (reference sequence). The CDR3 protein is CASSLGVGGDEQFF. Here the CDR3 DNA reads TGTGCTAGCAGCTTGGGGGTGGGAGGAGATGAGCAGTTCTTC.

CDR3 sequence reads: CASSRRVTSGDHEQYF. For the CDR3, the DNA is TGTGCCAGCAGTCGGCGGGTAACTAGCGGGGATCACGAGCAGTACTTC. This chain uses TRBV6-6 with TRBJ2-7; 10 bases align to TRBD2. Trimming removed 5 bases from V and 5 bases from J; junction bases left unmatched: 12. Germline values: CDR1 MNHNY, CDR2 SVGAGI (reference sequence). The CDR3 runs 16 residues.

J is TRBJ2-3 and V is TRBV7-2; possibly TRBD1 for D (6 bases). The V and J ends lost 4 bases and 5 bases respectively, with 13 bases between them. Germline CDR1 SGHTA, CDR2 FQGNSA. The CDR3 extends over 14 amino acids. The DNA of the CDR3 is TGTGCCAGCAGCTCCGACAGGTCCGGAGATACGCAGTATTTT. Protein sequence: CASSSDRSGDTQYF. Using reference TRBV7-2 and TRBJ2-3 for the parts outside the CDR3, the full variable domain is GAGVSQSPSNKVTEKGKDVELRCDPISGHTALYWYRQSLGQGLEFLIYFQGNSAPDKSGLPSDRFSAERTGGSVSTLTIQRTQQEDSAVYLCASSSDRSGDTQYFGPGTRLTVL.

The rearrangement joins TRBV20-1 to TRBJ2-1, with D possibly TRBD2 on 6 matching bases. CDR1 and CDR2 (germline): DFQATT, SNEGSKA (reference sequence). V lost 4 bases and J 7 bases, leaving 20 bases between the germline ends. The CDR3 runs to 15 residues. The CDR3: CSATKTSPDLNEQFF. In DNA, the CDR3 is TGCAGTGCTACCAAGACTAGTCCCGATCTTAATGAGCAGTTCTTC.

The chain employs TRBV19 and TRBJ1-1; 9 positions agree with TRBD1. Trimming at V came to 8 bases and at J to 1 base, leaving 5 bases not matched to a gene. From germline, CDR1 is LNHDA and CDR2 SQIVND (reference sequence). The CDR3 has 14 residues. CDR3 sequence reads: CASSLDRGNTEAFF. The CDR3 DNA is TGTGCCAGTTCCCTGGACAGGGGGAACACTGAAGCTTTCTTT. Using reference TRBV19 and TRBJ1-1 for the parts outside the CDR3, the full variable domain is DGGITQSPKYLFRKEGQNVTLSCEQNLNHDAMYWYRQDPGQGLRLIYYSQIVNDFQKGDIAEGYSVSREKKESFPLTVTSAQKNPTAFYLCASSLDRGNTEAFFGQGTRLTVV.

The chain uses TRBV5-1 and TRBJ1-2; D gene uncertain. V lost 4 bases and J lost 1, with 5 bases in between. This CDR3 has 12 amino acids. In germline, CDR1 is SGHRS, CDR2 YFSETQ. CDR3 sequence reads: CASSPFNYGYTF. In DNA, the CDR3 is TGCGCCAGCAGCCCCTTTAACTATGGCTACACCTTC.

The chain carries TRBV29-1 and TRBJ1-1, with D perhaps matching TRBD1 (6 bases). In germline, CDR1 is SQVTM, CDR2 ANQGSEA. V gave up 4 bases and J gave up 3 bases, with 15 bases separating them. The CDR3 contains 14 residues. The CDR3 DNA sequence: TGCAGCGTTGTCCCACAGGGTAGGTACACTGAAGCTTTCTTT. Its translation: CSVVPQGRYTEAFF. Variable domain in full (rest from reference TRBV29-1 and TRBJ1-1): SAVISQKPSRDICQRGTSLTIQCQVDSQVTMMFWYRQQPGQSLTLIATANQGSEATYESGFVIDKFPISRPNLTFSTLTVSNMSPEDSSIYLCSVVPQGRYTEAFFGQGTRLTVV.

This clonotype was found once. The rearrangement uses TRBV5-1 and TRBJ2-5; 7 bases line up with TRBD1. The CDR3 is made up of 17 amino acids. V shed 5 bases, J shed 0 bases, and the junction held 13 bases outside the gene matches. The germline V gene has CDR1 SGHRS and CDR2 YFSETQ. Here the CDR3 DNA reads TGCGCCAGCAGGAAAGGGACAGAGTTACTGTACCAAGAGACCCAGTACTTC. Translating gives CASRKGTELLYQETQYF. The full variable domain, rest sourced from reference TRBV5-1 and TRBJ2-5, is KAGVTQTPRYLIKTRGQQVTLSCSPISGHRSVSWYQQTPGQGLQFLFEYFSETQRNKGNFPGRFSGRQFSNSRSEMNVSTLELGDSALYLCASRKGTELLYQETQYFGPGTRLLVL.

The chain has TRBV7-2 and TRBJ2-5, with 7 bases that match TRBD1. The CDR3 consists of 14 residues. CDR1 is SGHTA and CDR2 is FQGNSA in the germline V gene. V lost 5 bases to trimming and J lost 8 bases; unmatched junction nucleotides: 11. The CDR3 loop is CASSPNRGGSTQYF. The CDR3 coding sequence is TGTGCCAGCAGCCCCAACAGGGGTGGCTCAACCCAGTACTTC. The full variable domain, rest sourced from reference TRBV7-2 and TRBJ2-5, is GAGVSQSPSNKVTEKGKDVELRCDPISGHTALYWYRQSLGQGLEFLIYFQGNSAPDKSGLPSDRFSAERTGGSVSTLTIQRTQQEDSAVYLCASSPNRGGSTQYFGPGTRLLVL.

V is TRBV29-1 and J is TRBJ2-5; 13 nucleotides align to TRBD2. The CDR3 sequence is 16 residues long. The V and J ends lost 4 bases and 5 bases, in that order; junction bases with no gene match: 10. The V gene's germline CDR1 is SQVTM and CDR2 ANQGSEA. The CDR3 is CSVGGTSGAEWETQYF. CDR3 sequence (DNA): TGCAGCGTTGGTGGGACTAGCGGGGCCGAGTGGGAGACCCAGTACTTC.

The V call is TRBV11-3, the J call TRBJ2-1; D is uncertain. V lost 2 bases and J lost 7, with 15 bases in between. Germline V lookup: CDR1 SGHNT, CDR2 YENEEA. This CDR3 has 15 residues. CDR3 amino acids: CASSLKGFGGNEQFF. The CDR3, as DNA: TGTGCCAGCAGCTTAAAAGGGTTTGGTGGGAATGAGCAGTTCTTC.

The V call is TRBV28, the J call TRBJ2-7; D might be TRBD1 (6 bases). The CDR3 is 17 residues long. Between the trimmed V and J ends, which lost 5 bases and 4 bases, there was a span of 24 bases. The germline CDR1 and CDR2 sequences are MDHEN and SYDVKM. CDR3 region: CASSQRGLGAVGYEQYF. The CDR3 DNA reads TGTGCCAGCAGTCAACGCGGCTTGGGGGCCGTAGGATACGAGCAGTACTTC.